The rows below give T cell receptor beta chains drawn from one sample of a study of blood T cell repertoires in COVID-19. Using immunoSEQ multiplex PCR, the repertoire was profiled, and TCRdb retains in-frame clones only, with some absent. This sample has more than 150,000 clones; about 90% occur once, and the top ten carry around 2%. Sequencing input: PBMCs or T cells enriched from blood (not recorded which). These receptors came from a woman between 25 and 40 years old who had recovered from COVID-19. Each CDR3 is given with its conserved first and last residue. Each record gives: CDR3 DNA, CDR3 protein, D gene, V gene, clone size, J gene. A D gene is named only where the DNA matches it firmly. Only part of the rows carry a size: once, few, many, or a class if the clone is expanded.

CDR3nt: TGTGCCAGCAGCGAGGGACATAAAACTGAAGCTTTCTTT; CDR3aa: CASSEGHKTEAFF; d_gene: .; v_gene: TRBV5-6; abundance: .; j_gene: TRBJ1-1
CDR3nt: TGTGCCAGCAGTTACCTGAGGGAGGGGTCACCCCTCCACTTT; CDR3aa: CASSYLREGSPLHF; d_gene: .; v_gene: TRBV6-5; abundance: .; j_gene: TRBJ1-6
CDR3nt: TGTGCCAGTAGTATAGCTTCCGGGTCCTATGGCTACACCTTC; CDR3aa: CASSIASGSYGYTF; d_gene: .; v_gene: TRBV19; abundance: .; j_gene: TRBJ1-2
CDR3nt: TGTGCCAGCAGCTTAGAGGCGGGACTTGCAGATACGCAGTATTTT; CDR3aa: CASSLEAGLADTQYF; d_gene: .; v_gene: TRBV7-2; abundance: .; j_gene: TRBJ2-3
CDR3nt: TGTGCCAGCAACAGACTAGGGGGCGAGACCCAGTACTTC; CDR3aa: CASNRLGGETQYF; d_gene: .; v_gene: TRBV6-4; abundance: .; j_gene: TRBJ2-5
CDR3nt: TGTGCCAGCAGTTTTTCTGAGGAGCAGTACTTC; CDR3aa: CASSFSEEQYF; d_gene: .; v_gene: TRBV12-3/TRBV12-4; abundance: .; j_gene: TRBJ2-7
CDR3nt: TGTGCCAGCAGTGAAGCGGCGAGTAACCGGGGTACGCAGTATTTT; CDR3aa: CASSEAASNRGTQYF; d_gene: .; v_gene: TRBV6-1; abundance: .; j_gene: TRBJ2-3
CDR3nt: TGTGCCAGTAGTATATGGGGACAGAACTATGGCTACACCTTC; CDR3aa: CASSIWGQNYGYTF; d_gene: TRBD1; v_gene: TRBV19; abundance: .; j_gene: TRBJ1-2
CDR3nt: TGTGCCAGCAGTAGTGCCGGGACAGGGGTCGGCGGGGAGCTGTTTTTT; CDR3aa: CASSSAGTGVGGELFF; d_gene: TRBD1; v_gene: TRBV28; abundance: .; j_gene: TRBJ2-2
CDR3nt: TGTGCCAGCAGTATCGACAGGGGTGAAAAACTGTTTTTT; CDR3aa: CASSIDRGEKLFF; d_gene: TRBD1; v_gene: TRBV6-5; abundance: .; j_gene: TRBJ1-4
CDR3nt: TGTGCCACCAGCAGAGAGGGGGGAAGAGCTTTCTTT; CDR3aa: CATSREGGRAFF; d_gene: .; v_gene: TRBV15; abundance: .; j_gene: TRBJ1-1
CDR3nt: TGTGCCAGCAGCGTAGATGGCGGGAATCAGCCCCAGCATTTT; CDR3aa: CASSVDGGNQPQHF; d_gene: .; v_gene: TRBV9; abundance: .; j_gene: TRBJ1-5
CDR3nt: TGTGCCAGCAGCGCCGGGACTAGCCACGAGCAGTACTTC; CDR3aa: CASSAGTSHEQYF; d_gene: TRBD2; v_gene: TRBV7-9; abundance: few; j_gene: TRBJ2-7
CDR3nt: TGTGCTAGTGGTTTGGTACCTAGCGGATACACAGATACGCAGTATTTT; CDR3aa: CASGLVPSGYTDTQYF; d_gene: TRBD2; v_gene: TRBV12-5; abundance: .; j_gene: TRBJ2-3
CDR3nt: TGTGCCAGCAGTTACCATCCCGACAGCGCTCACACTGAAGCTTTCTTT; CDR3aa: CASSYHPDSAHTEAFF; d_gene: .; v_gene: TRBV6-2/TRBV6-3; abundance: .; j_gene: TRBJ1-1
CDR3nt: TGTGCCAGCAGCCCGACCCGGCAGGGGAGCTATGGCTACACCTTC; CDR3aa: CASSPTRQGSYGYTF; d_gene: .; v_gene: TRBV11-3; abundance: .; j_gene: TRBJ1-2
CDR3nt: TGTGCCAGCAGTGAAGCCCGCCAGGGCTATCAGCCCCAGCATTTT; CDR3aa: CASSEARQGYQPQHF; d_gene: .; v_gene: TRBV6-1; abundance: once; j_gene: TRBJ1-5
CDR3nt: TGTGCCAGCAGCTCCGGGTTCGATGGAAACACCATATATTTT; CDR3aa: CASSSGFDGNTIYF; d_gene: .; v_gene: TRBV7-9; abundance: .; j_gene: TRBJ1-3
CDR3nt: TGTGCCAGCAGCCAGGCCGGGACTAGTTTCCACGAGCAGTACTTC; CDR3aa: CASSQAGTSFHEQYF; d_gene: TRBD2; v_gene: TRBV4-2; abundance: .; j_gene: TRBJ2-7
CDR3nt: TGTGCCAGCAGCCCCCAGACAGGGCGTAATTCACCCCTCCACTTT; CDR3aa: CASSPQTGRNSPLHF; d_gene: TRBD1; v_gene: TRBV14; abundance: once; j_gene: TRBJ1-6
CDR3nt: TGCGCCAGCAGCGCATCAGAGGACAGAAACGAAAAACTGTTTTTT; CDR3aa: CASSASEDRNEKLFF; d_gene: .; v_gene: TRBV5-1; abundance: .; j_gene: TRBJ1-4
CDR3nt: TGTGCCAGCTGCCCTCTAAGCTCCTATAATTCACCCCTCCACTTT; CDR3aa: CASCPLSSYNSPLHF; d_gene: .; v_gene: TRBV27; abundance: .; j_gene: TRBJ1-6
CDR3nt: TGTGCCAGCAGGCCAAACCCGGGACAGGGGGCGGATTATGGCTACACCTTC; CDR3aa: CASRPNPGQGADYGYTF; d_gene: TRBD1; v_gene: TRBV7-2; abundance: many; j_gene: TRBJ1-2
CDR3nt: TGTGCCAGCAGTTTATCCGGCGGGAGGCCGCCCTCCTACAATGAGCAGTTCTTC; CDR3aa: CASSLSGGRPPSYNEQFF; d_gene: TRBD2; v_gene: TRBV27; abundance: .; j_gene: TRBJ2-1
CDR3nt: TGTGCCAGCAGCCACCAGGAGGGAAAGCGGTTCTTC; CDR3aa: CASSHQEGKRFF; d_gene: .; v_gene: TRBV3-1/TRBV3-2; abundance: .; j_gene: TRBJ2-1
CDR3nt: TGCGCCAGCAGCCACAGGGAAACCGGGGAGCTGTTTTTT; CDR3aa: CASSHRETGELFF; d_gene: .; v_gene: TRBV4-1; abundance: once; j_gene: TRBJ2-2
CDR3nt: TGTGCCAGCAGCACACAGGGGGCCCCAGTGTACACTGAAGCTTTCTTT; CDR3aa: CASSTQGAPVYTEAFF; d_gene: TRBD1; v_gene: TRBV7-9; abundance: once; j_gene: TRBJ1-1
CDR3nt: TGTGCCAGCAGCTTTCGACCCGGACAACTTAAAGAGACCCAGTACTTC; CDR3aa: CASSFRPGQLKETQYF; d_gene: .; v_gene: TRBV7-3; abundance: .; j_gene: TRBJ2-5
CDR3nt: TGTGCCAGCAGCCGACCGGGAGTCGAGACCCAGTACTTC; CDR3aa: CASSRPGVETQYF; d_gene: .; v_gene: TRBV3-1/TRBV3-2; abundance: .; j_gene: TRBJ2-5
CDR3nt: TGTGCCAGCAGCCTCGAGGGGGAGCTTAACTATGGCTACACCTTC; CDR3aa: CASSLEGELNYGYTF; d_gene: .; v_gene: TRBV5-8; abundance: .; j_gene: TRBJ1-2
CDR3nt: TGCGCCAGCAGCCCTGGGGCCCTCGTCGGCAATGAGCAGTTCTTC; CDR3aa: CASSPGALVGNEQFF; d_gene: .; v_gene: TRBV5-1; abundance: .; j_gene: TRBJ2-1
CDR3nt: TGTGCCAGCAGCCAACTCGGGACGGGGGTCGAGCAGTACTTC; CDR3aa: CASSQLGTGVEQYF; d_gene: .; v_gene: TRBV11-2; abundance: .; j_gene: TRBJ2-7
CDR3nt: TGTGCCAGCAGCTCCTTCCGGGAGAAATCAGATACGCAGTATTTT; CDR3aa: CASSSFREKSDTQYF; d_gene: .; v_gene: TRBV7-6; abundance: .; j_gene: TRBJ2-3
CDR3nt: TGCAGCGTTGAAGATCGGACTAGCACAGATACGCAGTATTTT; CDR3aa: CSVEDRTSTDTQYF; d_gene: .; v_gene: TRBV29-1; abundance: few; j_gene: TRBJ2-3
CDR3nt: TGTGCCTGGAGGTCCGGGAGGCTGATGGAGACCCAGTACTTC; CDR3aa: CAWRSGRLMETQYF; d_gene: TRBD2; v_gene: TRBV30; abundance: .; j_gene: TRBJ2-5
CDR3nt: TGTGCCAGCAGCATTACAGGGAACACTGAAGCTTTCTTT; CDR3aa: CASSITGNTEAFF; d_gene: .; v_gene: TRBV7-3; abundance: .; j_gene: TRBJ1-1
CDR3nt: TGTGCCAGCAGCCCCGAACGGTTGGCTTTCTTT; CDR3aa: CASSPERLAFF; d_gene: .; v_gene: TRBV7-8; abundance: .; j_gene: TRBJ1-1
CDR3nt: TGTGCCAGCAGCGTAGGGCCAGGGGCGTATAGCAATCAGCCCCAGCATTTT; CDR3aa: CASSVGPGAYSNQPQHF; d_gene: .; v_gene: TRBV9; abundance: .; j_gene: TRBJ1-5
CDR3nt: TGTGCCAGCACGGTGATTTCTAACTATGGCTACACCTTC; CDR3aa: CASTVISNYGYTF; d_gene: .; v_gene: TRBV2; abundance: .; j_gene: TRBJ1-2
CDR3nt: TGTGCCAGAAGCTTTGCGTCCTCCACAGATACGCAGTATTTT; CDR3aa: CARSFASSTDTQYF; d_gene: .; v_gene: TRBV5-3; abundance: .; j_gene: TRBJ2-3
CDR3nt: TGTGCCAGCAGCTTTAGAGGGAGGGTCACAGATACGCAGTATTTT; CDR3aa: CASSFRGRVTDTQYF; d_gene: TRBD2; v_gene: TRBV7-8; abundance: .; j_gene: TRBJ2-3
CDR3nt: TGTGCCAGCAGTTTAAACCGGGACAGGGGGAAGATCCTTATTTACAATGAGCAGTTCTTC; CDR3aa: CASSLNRDRGKILIYNEQFF; d_gene: TRBD1; v_gene: TRBV28; abundance: once; j_gene: TRBJ2-1
CDR3nt: TGTGCCAGCTACCAAACATCTAGCGGGAGTTACAATGAGCAGTTCTTC; CDR3aa: CASYQTSSGSYNEQFF; d_gene: TRBD2; v_gene: TRBV27; abundance: .; j_gene: TRBJ2-1
CDR3nt: TGTGCCAGTACCCAAACAGGGGCCCGTTCACCCCTCCACTTT; CDR3aa: CASTQTGARSPLHF; d_gene: TRBD1; v_gene: TRBV19; abundance: .; j_gene: TRBJ1-6
CDR3nt: TGTGCCGCCGGACAGAGCTCCTATAATTCACCCCTCCACTTT; CDR3aa: CAAGQSSYNSPLHF; d_gene: .; v_gene: TRBV30; abundance: .; j_gene: TRBJ1-6
CDR3nt: TGCAGCGCCCGGGAGGACAACAATCAGCCCCAGCATTTT; CDR3aa: CSAREDNNQPQHF; d_gene: .; v_gene: TRBV29-1; abundance: .; j_gene: TRBJ1-5
CDR3nt: TGTGCCAGCAGCGTAGGTGGAGGACCGGAGCCCCAGCATTTT; CDR3aa: CASSVGGGPEPQHF; d_gene: .; v_gene: TRBV9; abundance: once; j_gene: TRBJ1-5
CDR3nt: TGTGCCAGTGGAGTTTCGACAGGGGCGGGCTATGGCTACACCTTC; CDR3aa: CASGVSTGAGYGYTF; d_gene: TRBD1; v_gene: TRBV19; abundance: few; j_gene: TRBJ1-2
CDR3nt: TGTGCCAGCAGCGCCGATGGGGTGACAGGGGGCGTGAACACTGAAGCTTTCTTT; CDR3aa: CASSADGVTGGVNTEAFF; d_gene: .; v_gene: TRBV21-1; abundance: .; j_gene: TRBJ1-1
CDR3nt: TGCGCCAGCAGCTTGTGGGAGCGGGGGTACACCGGGGAGCTGTTTTTT; CDR3aa: CASSLWERGYTGELFF; d_gene: TRBD2; v_gene: TRBV5-1; abundance: .; j_gene: TRBJ2-2
CDR3nt: TGCGCCAGCAGCCACGACCGGGACAGGGCCTCTCACTTC; CDR3aa: CASSHDRDRASHF; d_gene: TRBD1; v_gene: TRBV4-3; abundance: .; j_gene: TRBJ1-2
CDR3nt: TGTGCCAGCAGCTTAGATAGCTCCTACAATGAGCAGTTCTTC; CDR3aa: CASSLDSSYNEQFF; d_gene: .; v_gene: TRBV11-3; abundance: few; j_gene: TRBJ2-1